This T cell receptor beta chain was obtained from a study of OX40 agonist ivuxolimab in advanced cancers. A note on the overall study: Ivuxolimab, which targeted the costimulatory receptor OX40 (CD134), was an agonistic, fully human IgG2 monoclonal antibody. Intravenous ivuxolimab was administered to patients every 2 weeks at six dose levels: 0.01, 0.1, 0.3, 1.5, 3 and 10 mg/kg. Of the approximately 54 patients in dose escalation, about 20 had hepatocellular carcinoma, some 15 had melanoma, 9 had renal cell carcinoma and 9 had head and neck cancer. In the dose-escalation cohort, 65% to 85% of patients were male, and the mean age was 60 years with a range of roughly 23 to 90. Prior anti-PD-1, anti-PD-L1 or anti-CTLA-4 therapy was permitted, and approximately 40% of dose-escalation patients had received checkpoint inhibitors. Partial responses occurred in three dose-escalation patients: two with cutaneous melanoma and one with hepatocellular carcinoma. The point of sequencing TCRbeta in the periphery was to test whether ivuxolimab changed TCR sequence diversity and drove clonal T-cell expansion. The paper reports the monotherapy dose-escalation portion (N of about 50 patients) of the phase I ivuxolimab trial. General study outcomes and caveats: Low levels of normalized T-cell clonal expansion were also seen in some patients who did not respond. After ivuxolimab, CD8+ T cells had more expanded clones than CD4+ T cells on average. The antigen specificity of the peripheral T cells that underwent clonal expansion was not determined. In partial responders in the 0.1-3.0 mg/kg groups, normalized peripheral clonal expansion was found to be among the lowest, especially among CD8+ T cells. At doses of 0.1 to 3.0 mg/kg, clonal expansion of both CD4+ and CD8+ T cells in blood was seen between baseline and week 6.

The trial excluded patients who had a history of autoimmune disease or who were on systemic immunosuppression. Peripheral blood for TCR sequencing was drawn from every dose cohort at baseline, at cycle 4 day 1 and at cycle 7 day 1. Samples came from an open-label, multicenter, first-in-human phase I dose-escalation trial of ivuxolimab. Adults with locally advanced or metastatic melanoma, renal cell, hepatocellular, or head and neck squamous cell carcinoma were enrolled in the trial. CD4+ and CD8+ T cells were sorted separately from peripheral blood before TCR sequencing. Notes on this clone: Its antigen is still unknown. No base-level quality is on record; no much larger clone is a single base apart.

Cut back by 3 bases and 4 bases, the V and J ends lie 11 bases apart. From the germline V gene (reference sequence), CDR1 is SGHNT and CDR2 is YYREEE. The CDR3 runs 13 amino acids, cysteine and phenylalanine included. Only the CDR3 portion is preserved as DNA: 39 bases, with reading frame beginning at the first base. To sequence the TCRbeta CDR3 region, genomic DNA was isolated from the sorted cells. The immunoSEQ Assay was used for sequencing of TCRbeta CDR3 regions. TCRdb took this table from immuneACCESS and kept in-frame rearrangements with V and J called. Such tables lack part of the clones; where checked against another copy, unresolved V genes explain under half of the gap, and the rest is unexplained. The sample table holds 50,000 to 85,000 clones, of which around 90% were seen once. The top ten hold just over 2% of the sample.

This receptor was obtained from an adult with an advanced solid tumor such as melanoma, head and neck, liver or kidney cancer. This chain joins TRBV5-4 to TRBJ2-7; the D segment could be TRBD2, given 5 matching bases. The material was CD4+ or CD8+ T cells sorted from blood, obtained in a trial of the OX40 agonist ivuxolimab. Here is the DNA: TGTGCCAGCAGCTCGAAGAGCGGATACGAGCAGTACTTC. The resulting protein is CASSSKSGYEQYF.